Below, 21 T cell receptor beta chains from the same sample are listed, as sequenced in a study of shared clonotypes between healthy human individuals. Clones were sequenced by immunoSEQ multiplex PCR, and TCRdb holds only the in-frame ones, with some missing. The sample shows some 1.5 million clones, roughly 96% of them seen only once. The material sequenced was naive CD4+ T cells sorted from blood. The subset: CD45RA+ positively selected. The receptors here all came from a man aged 25-45 years in good health.

The chain is built from TRBV5-1 and TRBJ2-6; 7 nucleotides agree with TRBD1. Germline CDR1 and CDR2: SGHRS and YFSETQ. J was trimmed by 4 bases and V by 3 bases; bases with no gene match: 7. The CDR3 is made up of 16 amino acids. The CDR3 DNA sequence: TGCGCCAGCAGCTCCCCCACAGGGGCGGGGGCCAACGTCCTGACTTTC. This encodes CASSSPTGAGANVLTF.

The chain combines TRBV27 with TRBJ2-3; 9 positions agree with TRBD2. The V gene's germline CDR1 is MNHEY and CDR2 SMNVEV (reference sequence). The length of the CDR3 is 16 residues. V lost 4 bases to trimming and J lost 1 base; unmatched junction nucleotides: 6. CDR3 DNA: TGTGCCAGCAGTTCGCGCCAGCGGGAGGGCACAGATACGCAGTATTTT. As protein: CASSSRQREGTDTQYF.

The chain links TRBV7-8 to TRBJ2-7; maybe TRBD2 (5 bases). Germline V gives CDR1 SGHVS, CDR2 FQNEAQ. V was pared by 7 bases and J by 2 bases, with 12 bases between. The CDR3 extends over 13 amino acids. The CDR3 protein is CASKQEGAYEQYF. The DNA for the CDR3 is TGTGCCAGCAAACAAGAGGGTGCCTACGAGCAGTACTTC.

This chain connects TRBV6-5 to TRBJ1-2; D gene ambiguous. Germline loops: CDR1 MNHEY, CDR2 SVGAGI. The CDR3 contains 13 residues. V was trimmed by 5 bases and J by 0 bases, leaving 7 bases between them. The CDR3 loop is CASSHGTNYGYTF. The CDR3 DNA reads as TGTGCCAGCAGTCACGGGACTAACTATGGCTACACCTTC.

The V and J genes are TRBV28 and TRBJ2-2; D may match TRBD1 or TRBD2 (7 bases each). CDR3 length equals 18 residues. V lost 8 bases to trimming and J lost 1 base, with 23 bases between them. In germline, CDR1 is MDHEN, CDR2 SYDVKM. The CDR3 reads CASSKPRGGPWNTGELFF. Written as DNA, the CDR3 is TGTGCCAGCTCAAAACCCAGGGGGGGGCCCTGGAACACCGGGGAGCTGTTTTTT.

The chain employs TRBV30 and TRBJ2-1; tentative D call: TRBD2 (6 bases). In germline, CDR1 is GTSNPN, CDR2 SVGIG (reference sequence). This CDR3 has 13 amino acids. Trimming took 3 bases from V and 4 from J, leaving 10 bases between them. The CDR3: CAWSEGLYNEQFF. CDR3 bases: TGTGCCTGGAGCGAGGGACTGTACAATGAGCAGTTCTTC.

This sequence joins TRBV30 and TRBJ2-7; D is possibly TRBD2 (6 bases). The germline V gene has CDR1 GTSNPN and CDR2 SVGIG (reference sequence). This CDR3 is 14 amino acids long. V was trimmed by 3 bases and J by 4 bases, leaving 16 bases between them. This chain's CDR3 is CAWRNRGILYEQYF. The CDR3 coding sequence is TGTGCCTGGAGGAATCGCGGGATACTTTACGAGCAGTACTTC.

For this clone: Other DNA sequences in the same sample also yield this CDR3. V is TRBV15 and J is TRBJ2-7; TRBD1 matches at 7 bases. Germline trimming cut 5 bases from V and 7 bases from J; bases unmatched to any gene: 5. The CDR3 is 12 amino acids. Germline V CDR1 and CDR2: LNHNV, YYDKDF (reference sequence). CDR3 loop: CATSRDSPEQYF. As DNA, the CDR3 is TGTGCCACCAGCCGGGACAGCCCTGAGCAGTACTTC. Full variable domain (remainder filled in from reference TRBV15 and TRBJ2-7): DAMVIQNPRYQVTQFGKPVTLSCSQTLNHNVMYWYQQKSSQAPKLLFHYYDKDFNNEADTPDNFQSRRPNTSFCFLDIRSPGLGDTAMYLCATSRDSPEQYFGPGTRLTVT.

The chain carries TRBV7-9 and TRBJ2-7, with D unclear. This CDR3 comprises 11 residues. V lost 2 bases and J lost 5, with 4 bases in between. From germline, CDR1 is SEHNR and CDR2 FQNEAQ (reference sequence). CDR3 nucleotide sequence: TGTGCCAGCAGCTTATTCCACGAGCAGTACTTC. Translation gives CASSLFHEQYF.

The chain employs TRBV5-1 and TRBJ2-2; tentatively, D is TRBD1 (6 bases). CDR3 length: 13 residues. CDR1 is SGHRS and CDR2 is YFSETQ in the germline V gene. V was shortened by 4 bases and J by 8 bases, with 12 bases between the two germline ends. The CDR3 loop is CASSPGQSGELFF. Written as DNA, the CDR3 is TGCGCCAGCAGCCCTGGACAGTCTGGGGAGCTGTTTTTT.

The gene calls are TRBV9 and TRBJ2-3; D is possibly TRBD1 or TRBD2 (6 bases each). Trimming left V 0 bases short and J 7 bases short, with 9 bases between. The CDR3 runs 13 residues. Per germline, CDR1 SGDLS and CDR2 YYNGEE. For the CDR3, the DNA is TGTGCCAGCAGCGTAGAGGGGGGCCATACGCAGTATTTT. Amino acid sequence: CASSVEGGHTQYF. The full variable domain, in which reference TRBV9 and TRBJ2-3 provide the parts outside the CDR3, is DSGVTQTPKHLITATGQRVTLRCSPRSGDLSVYWYQQSLDQGLQFLIQYYNGEERAKGNILERFSAQQFPDLHSELNLSSLELGDSALYFCASSVEGGHTQYFGPGTRLTVL.

J is TRBJ2-1 and V is TRBV7-3; 9 positions agree with TRBD1. The V segment lost 6 bases and the J segment 4 bases; nucleotides outside the gene matches: 13. Germline values: CDR1 SGHTA, CDR2 FQGTGA. The CDR3 spans 17 residues. In DNA, the CDR3 is TGTGCCAGCAGTAGGAATGTAGGGACAGGGTATTACAATGAGCAGTTCTTC. Residues: CASSRNVGTGYYNEQFF.

The chain has TRBV27 and TRBJ2-3; D not certain. Trimming pared 5 bases from V and 5 bases from J, leaving 5 bases between. The CDR3 spans 11 residues. The germline gives CDR1 MNHEY, CDR2 SMNVEV (reference sequence). The CDR3 protein is CASSRKDTQYF. CDR3 DNA sequence: TGTGCCAGCAGTAGGAAAGATACGCAGTATTTT.

The chain has TRBV18 and TRBJ2-7; a weak D match, TRBD1 (5 bases). From germline, CDR1 is KGHSH and CDR2 LQKENI. V was clipped by 2 bases and J by 6 bases, with 11 bases between them. This CDR3 is built from 13 residues. CDR3 coding DNA: TGTGCCAGCTCACCAGCAGGGAATGGCGAGCAGTACTTC. This encodes CASSPAGNGEQYF.

This rearrangement joins TRBV10-1 to TRBJ2-5, with 10 nucleotides matching TRBD2. The CDR3 runs to 14 residues. The germline CDR1 and CDR2 sequences are WNHNN and SYGVQD (reference sequence). The V and J ends lost 8 bases and 2 bases, in that order; junction bases with no gene match: 5. CDR3 region: CASASGRAQETQYF. CDR3 nucleotide sequence: TGCGCCAGCGCTAGCGGGAGAGCTCAAGAGACCCAGTACTTC.

V gene TRBV10-3 combines with J gene TRBJ2-3, with D perhaps being TRBD1 or TRBD2 (6 bases each). V was cut by 4 bases and J by 2 bases, with 16 bases left in between. The germline V gene has CDR1 ENHRY and CDR2 SYGVKD. CDR3 length equals 16 residues. The CDR3: CAISAGDTLYTDTQYF. CDR3 nucleotide sequence: TGTGCCATCAGTGCGGGGGACACCTTATACACAGATACGCAGTATTTT.

This clone has a single count. The rearrangement uses TRBV7-3 and TRBJ2-2, with D unresolved. The germline V and J ends were trimmed by 6 bases and 7 bases, with 6 bases remaining between them. CDR3 length: 11 residues. In germline, CDR1 is SGHTA, CDR2 FQGTGA. This chain's CDR3 is CASSGGGELFF. The CDR3 DNA is TGTGCCAGCAGTGGTGGCGGGGAGCTGTTTTTT.

The genes are TRBV28 and TRBJ1-5; maybe TRBD1 (6 bases). This CDR3 contains 15 residues. V lost 4 bases to trimming and J lost 5 bases, with 15 bases between them. The germline V gene encodes CDR1 MDHEN and CDR2 SYDVKM. The CDR3 protein is CASSSPRSGDQPQHF. Written as DNA, the CDR3 is TGTGCCAGCAGTTCCCCCCGGTCAGGGGATCAGCCCCAGCATTTT.

The rearrangement links TRBV6-1 to TRBJ1-1, with a tentative D call TRBD1 (6 bases). The CDR3 spans 13 residues. V dropped 6 bases and J dropped 1 base, with 9 bases sitting between them. Looked up from germline, CDR1 is MNHNS and CDR2 is SASEGT. DNA for the CDR3: TGTGCCAGCAGGGGCAGGGGGAACACTGAAGCTTTCTTT. Translation: CASRGRGNTEAFF.

The chain has TRBV2 and TRBJ2-6, with D perhaps being TRBD1 or TRBD2 (6 bases each). Per the germline V gene, CDR1 is SNHLY and CDR2 is FYNNEI. V was trimmed by 9 bases and J by 2 bases, leaving 23 bases between them. This CDR3 has 18 residues. CDR3 in amino acids: CASRRGAAMRPGANVLTF. CDR3 nucleotides: TGTGCCAGTCGAAGGGGGGCGGCTATGAGGCCTGGGGCCAACGTCCTGACTTTC. The whole variable domain, remainder taken from reference TRBV2 and TRBJ2-6, is EPEVTQTPSHQVTQMGQEVILRCVPISNHLYFYWYRQILGQKVEFLVSFYNNEISEKSEIFDDQFSVERPDGSNFTLKIRSTKLEDSAMYFCASRRGAAMRPGANVLTFGAGSRLTVL.

The V and J genes are TRBV19 and TRBJ2-7, with D tentatively TRBD2 (5 bases). The CDR3 consists of 14 residues. Between the trimmed V and J ends, which lost 5 bases and 2 bases, there was a span of 13 bases. Per the germline V gene, CDR1 is LNHDA and CDR2 is SQIVND (reference sequence). CDR3 loop: CASSPLIGAYEQYF. CDR3 nucleotides: TGTGCCAGTAGTCCCCTTATCGGGGCCTACGAGCAGTACTTC.